Shown below are 10 T cell receptor beta chains from a single sample sequenced in a study of T-cell memory formation after mild COVID-19. TCRdb recomputed calls from the 5' RACE reads with MiXCR, one row per CDR3 protein. The sample carries about 140,000 distinct CDR3 sequences, 13% to 15% recorded once. The specimen sequenced was PBMCs or a T cell subset sorted from them (not recorded which). The receptors stem from an adult woman who had mild COVID-19 (a few samples of this study predate the infection). Cell type and time point are not known.

A few counts support this clonotype. The rearrangement links TRBV13 to TRBJ1-1; D unclear. V gave up 5 bases and J gave up 5 bases, with 15 bases separating them. CDR1 and CDR2 (germline): PRHDT, FYEKMQ (reference sequence). This CDR3 spans 14 amino acids. CDR3 sequence (DNA): TGTGCCAGCAGCATGACCCCCCCGGGGACTGAAGCTTTCTTT. Translation: CASSMTPPGTEAFF. The full variable domain, rest sourced from reference TRBV13 and TRBJ1-1, is AAGVIQSPRHLIKEKRETATLKCYPIPRHDTVYWYQQGPGQDPQFLISFYEKMQSDKGSIPDRFSAQQFSDYHSELNMSSLELGDSALYFCASSMTPPGTEAFFGQGTRLTVV.

This clonotype was observed a few times. This chain connects TRBV12-3 or TRBV12-4 to TRBJ2-7, with a tentative D call TRBD2 (6 bases). Trimming took off 5 bases at V and 4 bases at J, with 18 bases between the two ends. The length of the CDR3 is 15 residues. The CDR3 sequence: CASSPSGTPRYEQYF. Written as DNA, the CDR3 is TGTGCCAGCAGTCCGTCCGGGACTCCGAGGTACGAGCAGTACTTC.

This clonotype was counted between two and nine times. This rearrangement joins TRBV29-1 to TRBJ2-1; 7 bases map to TRBD2. The J segment lost 2 bases and the V segment lost 3 bases, leaving 4 bases of the junction unmatched. Germline CDR1 reads SQVTM; CDR2 reads ANQGSEA. The CDR3 contains 14 residues. As DNA, the CDR3 is TGCAGCGTTGACGAAAGCGGGGCCTACAATGAGCAGTTCTTC. Protein sequence: CSVDESGAYNEQFF.

J is TRBJ2-7 and V is TRBV5-1; D may be TRBD2 (5 bases). CDR1 is SGHRS, CDR2 YFSETQ, per germline. V gave up 4 bases and J gave up 0 bases, with 11 bases separating them. CDR3 length: 14 residues. The CDR3 DNA reads TGCGCCAGCAGCCCGGACTCGTTCTCCTACGAGCAGTACGTC. Translated: CASSPDSFSYEQYV.

The CDR3 bases are TGTGCCAGCAACCCGTTGTCCGCTAGGAGGGAGACCCAGTACTTC. Protein: CASNPLSARRETQYF. This chain uses TRBV6-5 with TRBJ2-5, with a possible D match to TRBD2 (5 bases). The V and J ends lost 7 bases and 5 bases respectively, with 20 bases between them. This CDR3 spans 15 amino acids. CDR1 is MNHEY and CDR2 is SVGAGI in the germline V gene.

This clonotype occurred a few times. This chain links TRBV24-1 with TRBJ2-3; 8 nucleotides align to TRBD1. CDR3 length: 17 residues. The J segment lost 3 bases and the V segment lost 3 bases, leaving 10 bases of the junction unmatched. Germline V gives CDR1 KGHDR, CDR2 SFDVKD. The CDR3: CATSDDKTGVRTDTQYF. The CDR3 bases are TGTGCCACCAGTGATGATAAGACAGGGGTCAGAACAGATACGCAGTATTTT.

This clonotype has only a few counts. The V and J genes are TRBV5-1 and TRBJ2-7, with a possible D match to TRBD1 (5 bases). The CDR3 is made up of 19 amino acids. Germline CDR1 SGHRS, CDR2 YFSETQ. The V end was cut by 0 bases, the J end by 0 bases, with 22 bases between. The chain's CDR3 is CASSLAALGADKSSYEQYF. In DNA form, the CDR3 reads TGCGCCAGCAGCTTGGCGGCCTTAGGTGCGGACAAGAGCTCCTACGAGCAGTACTTC.

This clonotype was detected ten times or more. The chain carries TRBV7-8 and TRBJ2-1; either TRBD1 or TRBD2 may fit D (5 bases each). The CDR3 totals 13 residues. Germline assignment: CDR1 SGHVS and CDR2 FQNEAQ. V lost 4 bases, J lost 6 bases, and 10 bases lay in between. The CDR3 loop reads CASSSRGTNEQFF. CDR3 bases: TGTGCCAGCAGCTCTCGAGGGACCAATGAGCAGTTCTTC.

The sample holds a few counts of this clonotype. The V gene is TRBV12-3 or TRBV12-4, the J gene TRBJ2-3; 11 nucleotides agree with TRBD2. This CDR3 contains 17 residues. V shed 7 bases and J 1 base; nucleotides not matched to a gene: 10. For the CDR3, the DNA is TGTGCCAGCACCCAATCACTAGCGGGGGTGGGCACAGATACGCAGTATTTT. It is translated as CASTQSLAGVGTDTQYF.

The V call is TRBV20-1, the J call TRBJ2-1, with 10 bases aligning to TRBD2. V shed 6 bases, J shed 0 bases, and the junction held 11 bases outside the gene matches. The CDR3 covers 17 residues. Per the germline V gene, CDR1 is DFQATT and CDR2 is SNEGSKA (reference sequence). CDR3 nucleotides: TGCAGTGCCCGGACTAGCGGACCAATTAGCTCCTACAATGAGCAGTTCTTC. This gives the protein CSARTSGPISSYNEQFF.